The sequence of this T cell receptor beta chain was determined in a study of PD-L1 blockade in urothelial cancer. Data came from immunoSEQ multiplex PCR; TCRdb stores just in-frame clones and leaves some out. The data contain tens of thousands of clones, more than 70% of them singletons. Time point reported: peripheral blood 6 weeks after treatment start. The CDR3 sequence is 13 residues long. V gave up 3 bases and J gave up 1 base, with 4 bases separating them. In germline, CDR1 is SGDLS, CDR2 YYNGEE. This chain connects TRBV9 to TRBJ2-2; D call uncertain. Sequences were derived from PBMCs, sampled around atezolizumab (anti-PD-L1) treatment. This TCR derives from a man between 65 and 80 years old with urothelial cancer. CDR3 residues: CASSALNTGELFF. CDR3 sequence (DNA): TGTGCCAGCAGCGCTTTGAACACCGGGGAGCTGTTTTTT.